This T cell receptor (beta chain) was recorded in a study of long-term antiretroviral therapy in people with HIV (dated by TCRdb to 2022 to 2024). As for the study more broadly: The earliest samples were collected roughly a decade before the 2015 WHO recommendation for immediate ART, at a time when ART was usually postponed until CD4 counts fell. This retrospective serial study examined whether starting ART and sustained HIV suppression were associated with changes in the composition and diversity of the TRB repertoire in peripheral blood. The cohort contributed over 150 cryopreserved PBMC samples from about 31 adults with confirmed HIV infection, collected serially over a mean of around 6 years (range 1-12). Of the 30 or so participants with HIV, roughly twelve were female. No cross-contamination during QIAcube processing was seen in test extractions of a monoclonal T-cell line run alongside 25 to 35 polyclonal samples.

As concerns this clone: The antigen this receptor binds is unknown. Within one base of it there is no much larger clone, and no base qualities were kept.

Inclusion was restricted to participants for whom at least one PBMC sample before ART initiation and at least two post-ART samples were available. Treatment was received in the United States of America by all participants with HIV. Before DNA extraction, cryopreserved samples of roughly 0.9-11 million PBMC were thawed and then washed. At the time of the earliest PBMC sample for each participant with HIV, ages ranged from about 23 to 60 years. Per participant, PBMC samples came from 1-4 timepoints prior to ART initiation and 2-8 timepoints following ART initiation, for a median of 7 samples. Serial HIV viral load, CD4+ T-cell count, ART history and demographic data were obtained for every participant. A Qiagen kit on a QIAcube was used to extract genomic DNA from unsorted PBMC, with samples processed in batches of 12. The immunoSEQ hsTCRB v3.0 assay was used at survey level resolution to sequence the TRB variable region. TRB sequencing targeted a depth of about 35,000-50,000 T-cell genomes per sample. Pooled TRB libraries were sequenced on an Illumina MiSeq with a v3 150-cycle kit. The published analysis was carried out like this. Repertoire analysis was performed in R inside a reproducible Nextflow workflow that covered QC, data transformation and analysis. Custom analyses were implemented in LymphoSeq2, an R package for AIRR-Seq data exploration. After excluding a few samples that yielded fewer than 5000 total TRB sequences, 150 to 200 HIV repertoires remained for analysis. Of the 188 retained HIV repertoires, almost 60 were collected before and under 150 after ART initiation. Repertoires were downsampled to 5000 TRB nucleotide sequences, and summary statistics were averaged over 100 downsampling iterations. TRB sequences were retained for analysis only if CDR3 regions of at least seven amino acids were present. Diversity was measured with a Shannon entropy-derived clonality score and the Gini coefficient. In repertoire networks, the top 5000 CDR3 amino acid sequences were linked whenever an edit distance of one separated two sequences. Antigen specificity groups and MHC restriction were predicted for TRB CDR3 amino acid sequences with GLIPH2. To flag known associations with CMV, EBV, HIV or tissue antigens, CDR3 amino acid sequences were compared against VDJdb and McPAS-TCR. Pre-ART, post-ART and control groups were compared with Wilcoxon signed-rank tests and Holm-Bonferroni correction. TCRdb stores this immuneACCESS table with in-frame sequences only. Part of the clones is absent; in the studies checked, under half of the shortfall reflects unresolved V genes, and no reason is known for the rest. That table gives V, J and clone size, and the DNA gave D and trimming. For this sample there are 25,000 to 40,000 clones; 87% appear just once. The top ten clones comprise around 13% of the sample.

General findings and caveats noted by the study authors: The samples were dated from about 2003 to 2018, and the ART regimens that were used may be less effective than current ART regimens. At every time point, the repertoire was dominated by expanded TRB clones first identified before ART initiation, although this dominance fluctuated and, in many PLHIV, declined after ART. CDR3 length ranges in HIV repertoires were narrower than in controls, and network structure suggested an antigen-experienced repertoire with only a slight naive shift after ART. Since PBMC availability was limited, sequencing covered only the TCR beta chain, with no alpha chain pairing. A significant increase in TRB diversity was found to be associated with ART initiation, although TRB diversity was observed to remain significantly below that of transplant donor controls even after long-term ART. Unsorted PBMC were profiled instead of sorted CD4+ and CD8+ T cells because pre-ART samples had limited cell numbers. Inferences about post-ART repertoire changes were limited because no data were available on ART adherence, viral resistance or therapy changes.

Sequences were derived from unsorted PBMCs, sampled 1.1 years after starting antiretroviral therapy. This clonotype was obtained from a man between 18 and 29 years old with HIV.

The CDR3 loop reads CASSLSPGGKSYNSPLHF. DNA sequence: TGTGCCAGCAGTTTATCGCCCGGGGGGAAGTCCTATAATTCACCCCTCCACTTT. This chain is built from TRBV27 and TRBJ1-6; TRBD1 could be the D gene, as 5 bases match. From the germline V gene (reference sequence), CDR1 is MNHEY and CDR2 is SMNVEV. Including cysteine and phenylalanine, the CDR3 has 18 amino acids. Solely the CDR3 DNA is kept, with 54 bases framed from the first base. V sheds 0 bases and J sheds 1 base, leaving 13 bases between their ends.